The 29 T cell receptor beta chains presented below share a single source sample, sequenced in a study of shared clonotypes between healthy human individuals (dated by TCRdb to about 2020). Preparation of the library involved the immunoSEQ multiplex PCR assay. The table was pulled from immuneACCESS by TCRdb, which kept in-frame rearrangements only. Such tables lose some clones; where checked, under half of the loss comes from unresolved V genes, and the rest has no known cause. The sample table shows fewer than 1.8 million clones, and just under 99% are seen once. Approximately 0.4% of the sample is in the top ten clones. The sequenced sample consisted of naive CD4+ T cells sorted from blood. What the cell subset or site label conveys for this sample: CD45RA+ positively selected. These receptors were obtained from a man under 40 in good health.

This clone has a single count. This chain joins TRBV7-2 and TRBJ2-7; 7 bases are a match to TRBD2. Trimming took 1 base from V and 7 from J; bases not matched to a gene: 10. This CDR3 is built from 15 residues. Germline V gene sequence: CDR1 SGHTA, CDR2 FQGNSA. The CDR3 region is CASSLVGGSTGEQYF. The CDR3 DNA is TGTGCCAGCAGCTTAGTCGGCGGGAGTACGGGGGAGCAGTACTTC.

The J gene is TRBJ2-7, the V gene TRBV5-1, with 11 positions matching TRBD2. The CDR3 extends over 16 amino acids. Trimming took 4 bases from V and 0 from J; bases not matched to a gene: 6. Germline-derived CDR1 and CDR2 are SGHRS and YFSETQ. The CDR3 region is CASSATGTSGSYEQYF. The DNA for the CDR3 is TGCGCCAGCAGCGCAACCGGGACTAGCGGCTCCTACGAGCAGTACTTC.

This clone was counted once. The V and J genes are TRBV2 and TRBJ2-7; D is possibly TRBD1 or TRBD2 (6 bases each). The CDR3 covers 13 residues. The V gene's germline CDR1 is SNHLY and CDR2 FYNNEI. V lost 6 bases to trimming and J lost 3 bases, with 12 bases between them. The CDR3 DNA sequence: TGTGCCAGCAGGGGGGGCCAGTACTACGAGCAGTACTTC. Amino acids: CASRGGQYYEQYF.

A few counts support this clone. Other DNA sequences from this sample encode an identical CDR3 as well. The V gene is TRBV5-1, the J gene TRBJ2-7; weak D call: TRBD1 (5 bases). Germline V gene sequence: CDR1 SGHRS, CDR2 YFSETQ. Trimming left V 3 bases short and J 3 bases short, with 7 bases between. The CDR3 is 12 residues long. CDR3 sequence (DNA): TGCGCCAGCAGCTCTACAGGCTACGAGCAGTACTTC. Its translation: CASSSTGYEQYF. Drawing the rest from reference TRBV5-1 and TRBJ2-7, the complete variable domain is KAGVTQTPRYLIKTRGQQVTLSCSPISGHRSVSWYQQTPGQGLQFLFEYFSETQRNKGNFPGRFSGRQFSNSRSEMNVSTLELGDSALYLCASSSTGYEQYFGPGTRLTVT.

The chain joins TRBV19 to TRBJ1-3; D gene uncertain. CDR1 LNHDA and CDR2 SQIVND come from the germline V gene (reference sequence). The CDR3 has 14 residues. Trimming left V 5 bases short and J 3 bases short, with 11 bases between. The CDR3 loop reads CASSRPGDGNTIYF. CDR3 sequence (DNA): TGTGCCAGTAGTCGACCCGGGGATGGAAACACCATATATTTT.

This sequence joins TRBV18 and TRBJ2-1; 9 bases agree with TRBD2. This CDR3 spans 16 amino acids. V lost 1 base, J lost 3 bases, and 4 bases stayed unmatched. CDR1 and CDR2 (germline): KGHSH, LQKENI. The DNA for the CDR3 is TGTGCCAGCTCACCACTTGCACTAGCGGGCTACAATGAGCAGTTCTTC. It translates to CASSPLALAGYNEQFF. The full variable domain, rest sourced from reference TRBV18 and TRBJ2-1, is NAGVMQNPRHLVRRRGQEARLRCSPMKGHSHVYWYRQLPEEGLKFMVYLQKENIIDESGMPKERFSAEFPKEGPSILRIQQVVRGDSAAYFCASSPLALAGYNEQFFGPGTRLTVL.

This chain joins TRBV10-1 and TRBJ2-5; 8 nucleotides align to TRBD2. Germline assignment: CDR1 WNHNN and CDR2 SYGVQD (reference sequence). This CDR3 region has 14 residues. V gave up 6 bases and J gave up 3 bases; unmatched junction bases: 6. CDR3 amino acids: CASSAGLAEETQYF. The CDR3 DNA reads as TGCGCCAGCAGCGCCGGACTAGCAGAAGAGACCCAGTACTTC.

The chain recombines TRBV5-1 with TRBJ2-5, with TRBD1 matching over 7 bases. The CDR3 is made up of 15 amino acids. V lost 4 bases, J lost 1 base, and 7 bases stayed unmatched. Germline CDR1 SGHRS, CDR2 YFSETQ. The CDR3 DNA reads as TGCGCCAGCAGCCTGACAGGGAAGCTCCAAGAGACCCAGTACTTC. Translating it yields CASSLTGKLQETQYF.

The chain couples TRBV29-1 to TRBJ2-5; TRBD1 matches 10 bases. Germline V gene data show CDR1 as SQVTM and CDR2 as ANQGSEA. Losses at the gene ends were 1 base for V and 5 bases for J; bases not matched to a gene: 7. The CDR3 is made up of 15 amino acids. The CDR3 DNA follows: TGCAGCGTTGAAGCGAGCCCGGGACAGGGGGAGACCCAGTACTTC. It codes for CSVEASPGQGETQYF.

Details on this clone: The identical CDR3 is also encoded by other nucleotide sequences in the sample. This sequence joins TRBV9 and TRBJ1-1; D ambiguous. The V gene's germline CDR1 is SGDLS and CDR2 YYNGEE. The ends were cut back, 2 bases at V and 1 base at J, with 6 bases in the middle. The CDR3 spans 13 residues. The CDR3 nucleotides read TGTGCCAGCAGCGTTACACGGAACACTGAAGCTTTCTTT. It specifies CASSVTRNTEAFF.

DNA of the CDR3: TGTGCCAGCAGTGAACCTAGGGCCCAGCATTTT. This encodes CASSEPRAQHF. The V call is TRBV6-1, the J call TRBJ1-5; D unresolved. Trimming cost V 2 bases and J 11 bases, with 7 bases left between them. Germline V gene data show CDR1 as MNHNS and CDR2 as SASEGT. CDR3 length: 11 amino acids.

With respect to this clone: The DNA is omitted, as the CDR3 cannot be located on it reliably, and the CDR3 follows TCRdb's listing. The J gene is TRBJ1-2, the V gene TRBV5-1; TRBD1, the table's D call, lacks a check against the DNA. Termini included, the CDR3 measures 14 amino acids. Germline V CDR1 and CDR2: SGHRS, YFSETQ. The CDR3 protein is CASSLVGQGADPTF.

The chain employs TRBV6-5 and TRBJ1-2; D perhaps matches TRBD1 (6 bases). The CDR3 runs to 14 residues. CDR1 and CDR2 from the germline V gene are MNHEY and SVGAGI. V lost 0 bases to trimming and J lost 8 bases, with 13 bases between them. The chain's CDR3 is CASSYSRGAKGYTF. The CDR3 DNA follows: TGTGCCAGCAGTTACTCCCGGGGGGCAAAGGGCTACACCTTC.

The chain employs TRBV28 and TRBJ2-3, with TRBD2 matching 7 bases. Germline CDR1 reads MDHEN; CDR2 reads SYDVKM. This CDR3 comprises 16 residues. Losses at the gene ends were 6 bases for V and 1 base for J; bases not matched to a gene: 10. Here the CDR3 DNA reads TGTGCCAGCAGCTCCAGCGGGAATAGGGGCACAGATACGCAGTATTTT. This gives the protein CASSSSGNRGTDTQYF.

J is TRBJ2-7 and V is TRBV11-2; 14 bases map to TRBD2. Germline assignment: CDR1 SGHAT and CDR2 FQNNGV. V lost 4 bases, J lost 4 bases, and 9 bases stayed unmatched. This CDR3 has 17 amino acids. The CDR3 loop reads CASSSAGLAGVYYEQYF. CDR3 coding DNA: TGTGCCAGCAGCTCCGCGGGACTAGCGGGAGTTTATTACGAGCAGTACTTC.

The gene calls are TRBV6-5 and TRBJ2-1; D uncertain. The V gene's germline CDR1 is MNHEY and CDR2 SVGAGI. Trimming stripped 5 bases from V and 0 bases from J, with 8 bases between. This CDR3 has 14 residues. The CDR3 coding sequence is TGTGCCAGCAGTCAGCAGACCTCCTACAATGAGCAGTTCTTC. It specifies CASSQQTSYNEQFF.

This sequence joins TRBV5-5 and TRBJ1-4; TRBD1 aligns across 7 bases. The CDR3 extends over 15 amino acids. The V and J ends lost 2 bases and 3 bases, in that order; junction bases with no gene match: 4. Germline V gene data show CDR1 as SGHKS and CDR2 as YYEKEE (reference sequence). The CDR3 coding sequence is TGTGCCAGCAGCTTCGGGACAGTGTCTAATGAAAAACTGTTTTTT. Protein: CASSFGTVSNEKLFF.

The rearrangement uses TRBV18 and TRBJ2-1; 11 bases fit TRBD2. V lost 3 bases to trimming and J lost 7 bases; unmatched junction nucleotides: 2. This CDR3 contains 14 residues. The germline V gene has CDR1 KGHSH and CDR2 LQKENI. Here the CDR3 reads CASSPGLAENEQFF. In DNA form, the CDR3 reads TGTGCCAGCTCACCGGGACTAGCGGAGAATGAGCAGTTCTTC.

The chain employs TRBV6-4 and TRBJ1-2, with TRBD1 matching 7 bases. The CDR3 is made up of 20 amino acids. V trimming: 2 bases; J trimming: 3 bases; junction bases outside the gene matches: 21. Germline V gene sequence: CDR1 MRHNA, CDR2 SNTAGT. This chain's CDR3 is CASSDPGQGNRGRAHYGYTF. CDR3 DNA sequence: TGTGCCAGCAGTGACCCGGGTCAGGGCAACAGGGGTAGGGCCCACTATGGCTACACCTTC.

The chain links TRBV5-6 to TRBJ1-1; D is perhaps TRBD1 (5 bases). V dropped 1 base and J dropped 3 bases, with 13 bases sitting between them. Germline V gives CDR1 SGHDT, CDR2 YYEEEE. This CDR3 comprises 15 residues. CDR3 bases: TGTGCCAGCAGCTTGTCAGGGCTGGAGGACACTGAAGCTTTCTTT. It specifies CASSLSGLEDTEAFF.

V gene TRBV9 combines with J gene TRBJ2-1, with 9 bases aligning to TRBD1. Germline trimming cut 3 bases from V and 5 bases from J; bases unmatched to any gene: 6. The CDR3 consists of 15 residues. From germline, CDR1 is SGDLS and CDR2 YYNGEE. CDR3 DNA: TGTGCCAGCAGCGCTTCGTGGACAGGGGACAATGAGCAGTTCTTC. As protein: CASSASWTGDNEQFF.

This rearrangement joins TRBV28 to TRBJ2-2; D unclear. With 7 bases removed from V and 5 bases from J, the gap between germline ends came to 8 bases. This CDR3 is built from 12 residues. Germline-derived CDR1 and CDR2 are MDHEN and SYDVKM. CDR3 amino acids: CASKSVTGELFF. CDR3 DNA: TGTGCCAGCAAGAGTGTTACCGGGGAGCTGTTTTTT.

The chain is built from TRBV18 and TRBJ2-1; possibly TRBD2 for D (5 bases). V lost 6 bases and J 0 bases, leaving 12 bases between the germline ends. Germline values: CDR1 KGHSH, CDR2 LQKENI. The CDR3 covers 15 residues. CDR3 sequence (DNA): TGTGCCAGCTCGCTGCTAGCTCCCTCCTACAATGAGCAGTTCTTC. Translation gives CASSLLAPSYNEQFF.

The chain has TRBV10-2 and TRBJ2-3; possible D gene TRBD2, 5 bases. Germline CDR1 is WSHSY and CDR2 is SAAADI. Trimming removed 3 bases from V and 5 bases from J, with 15 bases in between. The CDR3 loop spans 15 amino acids. CDR3 nucleotides: TGCGCCAGCAGTGATGGCCAGGAGGCGCGAGATACGCAGTATTTT. Translating gives CASSDGQEARDTQYF.

This clone occurred once. The gene calls are TRBV11-3 and TRBJ1-2; perhaps TRBD1 as D (6 bases). This CDR3 is built from 19 residues. The V gene's germline CDR1 is SGHNT and CDR2 YENEEA. Trimming shortened V by 8 bases and J by 8 bases, and 36 bases separated the two germline ends. The CDR3 DNA is TGTGCCAGCGTACCCGGGGGGCGAACCGGGACGGATACTATGGACGGCTACACCTTC. Encoded protein: CASVPGGRTGTDTMDGYTF.

The J gene is TRBJ1-1, the V gene TRBV5-8; maybe TRBD1 (6 bases). Germline CDR1 is SGHTS and CDR2 is YDEGEE. Trimming pared 1 base from V and 0 bases from J, leaving 19 bases between. The CDR3 length is 18 residues. The CDR3 DNA reads as TGTGCCAGCAGCTTGCCTGGGGGCAGGGTTGGGCTGAACACTGAAGCTTTCTTT. Residues: CASSLPGGRVGLNTEAFF. Full variable domain (missing parts from reference TRBV5-8 and TRBJ1-1): EAGVTQSPTHLIKTRGQQATLRCSPISGHTSVYWYQQALGLGLQFLLWYDEGEERNRGNFPPRFSGRQFPNYSSELNVNALELEDSALYLCASSLPGGRVGLNTEAFFGQGTRLTVV.

V is TRBV9 and J is TRBJ2-3, with 8 positions matching TRBD1. Germline assignment: CDR1 SGDLS and CDR2 YYNGEE. CDR3 length equals 14 residues. Trimming cost V 4 bases and J 4 bases; bases outside gene matches: 5. The CDR3 loop is CASSLRQGPDTQYF. CDR3 in DNA: TGTGCCAGCAGCCTCCGACAGGGGCCAGATACGCAGTATTTT.

In its sample, this clone was seen once. The V call is TRBV9, the J call TRBJ2-1; D is perhaps TRBD1 (6 bases). CDR3 size: 17 residues. V was pared by 4 bases and J by 4 bases, with 21 bases between. CDR1 SGDLS and CDR2 YYNGEE come from the germline V gene. The CDR3 DNA follows: TGTGCCAGCAGCCCCCGAGGAGCGGACAGAGATTACAATGAGCAGTTCTTC. Translating gives CASSPRGADRDYNEQFF.

The rearrangement links TRBV10-2 to TRBJ1-2, with 8 bases matching TRBD1. Trimming cost V 6 bases and J 6 bases; bases outside gene matches: 12. Germline V gene sequence: CDR1 WSHSY, CDR2 SAAADI. CDR3 size: 15 residues. The CDR3 nucleotides are TGCGCCAGCAGGGACAGGGATATGGTTAGGAATGGCTACACCTTC. Translating gives CASRDRDMVRNGYTF.